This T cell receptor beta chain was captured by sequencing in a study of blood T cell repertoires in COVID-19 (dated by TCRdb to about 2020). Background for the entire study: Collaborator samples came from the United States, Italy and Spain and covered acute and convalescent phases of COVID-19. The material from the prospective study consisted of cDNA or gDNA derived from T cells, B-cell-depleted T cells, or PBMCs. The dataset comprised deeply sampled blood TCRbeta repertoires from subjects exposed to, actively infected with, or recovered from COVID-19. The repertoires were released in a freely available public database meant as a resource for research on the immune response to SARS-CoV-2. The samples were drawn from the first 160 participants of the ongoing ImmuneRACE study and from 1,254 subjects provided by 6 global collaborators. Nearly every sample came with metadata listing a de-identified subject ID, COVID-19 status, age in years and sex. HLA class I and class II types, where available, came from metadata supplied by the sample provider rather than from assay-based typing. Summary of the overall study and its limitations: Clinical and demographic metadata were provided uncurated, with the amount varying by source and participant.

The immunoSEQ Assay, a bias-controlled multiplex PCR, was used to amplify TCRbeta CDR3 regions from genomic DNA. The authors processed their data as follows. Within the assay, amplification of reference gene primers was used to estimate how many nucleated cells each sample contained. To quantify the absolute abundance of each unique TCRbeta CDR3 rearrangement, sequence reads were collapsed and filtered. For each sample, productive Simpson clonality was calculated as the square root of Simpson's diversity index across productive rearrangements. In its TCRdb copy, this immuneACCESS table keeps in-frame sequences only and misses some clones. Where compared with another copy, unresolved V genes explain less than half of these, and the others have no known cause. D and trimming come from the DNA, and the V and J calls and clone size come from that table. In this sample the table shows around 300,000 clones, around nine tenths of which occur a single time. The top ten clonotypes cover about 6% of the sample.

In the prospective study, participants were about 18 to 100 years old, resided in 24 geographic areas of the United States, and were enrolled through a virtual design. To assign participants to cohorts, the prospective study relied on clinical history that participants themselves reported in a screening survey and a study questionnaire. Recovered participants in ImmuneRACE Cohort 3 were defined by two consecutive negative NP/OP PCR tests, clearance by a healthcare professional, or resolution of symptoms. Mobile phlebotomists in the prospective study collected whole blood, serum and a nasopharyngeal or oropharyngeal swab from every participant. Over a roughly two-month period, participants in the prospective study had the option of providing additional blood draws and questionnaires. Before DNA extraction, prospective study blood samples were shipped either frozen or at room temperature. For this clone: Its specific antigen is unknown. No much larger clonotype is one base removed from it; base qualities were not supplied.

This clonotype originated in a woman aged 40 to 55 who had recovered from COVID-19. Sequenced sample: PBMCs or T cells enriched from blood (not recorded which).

The CDR3 corresponds to CASSIQGRSGNTIYF. The nucleotides are TGTGCCAGTAGTATCCAGGGGCGCTCTGGAAACACCATATATTTT. Recombination linked TRBV19 to TRBJ1-3; a tentative D call is TRBD1 (6 bases match). Sequences LNHDA (CDR1) and SQIVND (CDR2) are obtained from the germline V gene (reference sequence). Between the V and J ends, shortened by 3 bases and 0 bases respectively, the junction contains 9 bases. CDR3 length: 15 amino acids, cysteine to phenylalanine. The DNA shown is the 45-base CDR3, in frame from base 1. Outside the CDR3, residues come from the reference TRBV19 and TRBJ1-3 proteins, so the full variable domain is: DGGITQSPKYLFRKEGQNVTLSCEQNLNHDAMYWYRQDPGQGLRLIYYSQIVNDFQKGDIAEGYSVSREKKESFPLTVTSAQKNPTAFYLCASSIQGRSGNTIYFGEGSWLTVV.